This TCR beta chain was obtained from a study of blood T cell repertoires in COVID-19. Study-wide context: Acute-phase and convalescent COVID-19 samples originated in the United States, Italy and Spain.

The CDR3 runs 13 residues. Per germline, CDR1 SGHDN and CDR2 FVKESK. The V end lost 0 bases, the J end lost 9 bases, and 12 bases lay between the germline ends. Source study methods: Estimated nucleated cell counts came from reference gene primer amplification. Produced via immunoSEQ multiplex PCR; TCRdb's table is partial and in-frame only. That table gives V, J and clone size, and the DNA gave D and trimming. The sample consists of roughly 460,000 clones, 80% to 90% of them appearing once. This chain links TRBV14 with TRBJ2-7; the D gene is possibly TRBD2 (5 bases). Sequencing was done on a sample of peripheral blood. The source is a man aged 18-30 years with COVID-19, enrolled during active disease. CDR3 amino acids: CASSQDLAGGQYF. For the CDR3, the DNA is TGTGCCAGCAGCCAAGATCTGGCGGGCGGGCAGTACTTC.